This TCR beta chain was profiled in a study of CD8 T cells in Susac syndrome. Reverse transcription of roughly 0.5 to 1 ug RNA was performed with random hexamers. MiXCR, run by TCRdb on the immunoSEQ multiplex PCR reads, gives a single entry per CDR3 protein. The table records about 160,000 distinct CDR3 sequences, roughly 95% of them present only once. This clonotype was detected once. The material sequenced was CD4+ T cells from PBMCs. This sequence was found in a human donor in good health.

This CDR3 is CASSPLANTGELFF. CDR3 nucleotides: TGTGCCAGCTCACCATTAGCGAACACCGGGGAGCTGTTTTTT. The chain links TRBV18 to TRBJ2-2; no reliable D call. The ends were cut back, 2 bases at V and 0 bases at J, with 4 bases in the middle. CDR1 and CDR2 from the germline V gene are KGHSH and LQKENI. The CDR3 has 14 residues.